This is a list of T cell receptor beta chains from one sample in a study of T cell responses to AZD1222 COVID-19 vaccine. Sequencing was performed with immunoSEQ multiplex PCR; in TCRdb, only in-frame clones are kept and a portion is missing. The sample contains under 100,000 clones, 70% to 90% of which appear only once. Sequencing was performed on peripheral blood, taken 28 days after the second AZD1222 dose. The receptors were gathered from an adult who received the AZD1222 COVID-19 vaccine. Each CDR3 is given with its conserved first and last residue. The D gene is left open where the match is weak. Clone size is stated in some rows and not others, as once, few, many or a class when expanded.

j_call: TRBJ2-4
v_call: TRBV30
clone_size: -
d_call: -
cdr3_nt: TGTGCCTGGAGTGTAGATGCGGGCGCCATTCAGTACTTC
cdr3_aa: CAWSVDAGAIQYF

j_call: TRBJ2-5
v_call: TRBV28
clone_size: -
d_call: TRBD2
cdr3_nt: TGTGCCAGCGGGGGGGGAGTCCAAGAGACCCAGTACTTC
cdr3_aa: CASGGGVQETQYF

j_call: TRBJ1-5
v_call: TRBV28
clone_size: -
d_call: -
cdr3_nt: TGTGCCAGCAGTCGGGGCGACAGGAGCAATCAGCCCCAGCATTTT
cdr3_aa: CASSRGDRSNQPQHF

j_call: TRBJ2-1
v_call: TRBV6-5
clone_size: -
d_call: TRBD2
cdr3_nt: TGTGCCAGCAGTTACTTCGGGACTAGCGGGTACAATGAGCAGTTCTTC
cdr3_aa: CASSYFGTSGYNEQFF

j_call: TRBJ2-2
v_call: TRBV11-3
clone_size: -
d_call: TRBD2
cdr3_nt: TGTGCCAGCAGCCCTATCCGGGGGGGCTACACCGGGGAGCTGTTTTTT
cdr3_aa: CASSPIRGGYTGELFF

j_call: TRBJ1-5
v_call: TRBV12-3/TRBV12-4
clone_size: -
d_call: -
cdr3_nt: TGTGCCAGCAGTTTATCAGGGAATCAGCCCCAGCATTTT
cdr3_aa: CASSLSGNQPQHF

j_call: TRBJ2-1
v_call: TRBV27
clone_size: -
d_call: TRBD2
cdr3_nt: TGTGCCAGCAGTCGAGCGGGGGGGCCCTACAATGAGCAGTTCTTC
cdr3_aa: CASSRAGGPYNEQFF

j_call: TRBJ2-5
v_call: TRBV27
clone_size: -
d_call: -
cdr3_nt: TGTGCCAGCAGTTTTCGGGGTCAAGAGACCCAGTACTTC
cdr3_aa: CASSFRGQETQYF

j_call: TRBJ2-1
v_call: TRBV4-3
clone_size: -
d_call: TRBD2
cdr3_nt: TGCGCCAGCAGCCGTTTACTAGCGAGCTCCTACAATGAGCAGTTCTTC
cdr3_aa: CASSRLLASSYNEQFF

j_call: TRBJ1-2
v_call: TRBV6-2/TRBV6-3
clone_size: -
d_call: -
cdr3_nt: TGTGCCAGCAGTTTACAGCGAAACTATGGCTACACCTTC
cdr3_aa: CASSLQRNYGYTF

j_call: TRBJ2-5
v_call: TRBV7-2
clone_size: -
d_call: -
cdr3_nt: TGTGCCAGCAGCTTTTCCTGGGGAGAGACCCAGTACTTC
cdr3_aa: CASSFSWGETQYF

j_call: TRBJ1-2
v_call: TRBV6-1
clone_size: -
d_call: -
cdr3_nt: TGTGCCAGCAGTTCGAGCGCCCTGGACTATGGCTACACCTTC
cdr3_aa: CASSSSALDYGYTF

j_call: TRBJ2-7
v_call: TRBV7-2
clone_size: many
d_call: -
cdr3_nt: TGTGCCAGCAGCTTATCTCCAGGGGTCTACGAGCAGTACTTC
cdr3_aa: CASSLSPGVYEQYF

j_call: TRBJ2-7
v_call: TRBV7-2
clone_size: -
d_call: TRBD2
cdr3_nt: TGTGCCAGCAGCCTACGGGAGGACTCTAACGAGCAGTACTTC
cdr3_aa: CASSLREDSNEQYF

j_call: TRBJ1-1
v_call: TRBV6-2/TRBV6-3
clone_size: -
d_call: -
cdr3_nt: TGTGCCAGCAGTCTCTCGAACACTGAAGCTTTCTTT
cdr3_aa: CASSLSNTEAFF

j_call: TRBJ2-5
v_call: TRBV12-3/TRBV12-4
clone_size: -
d_call: TRBD2
cdr3_nt: TGTGCCAGCAGTTTCGGGAGGGAGGAGACCCAGTACTTC
cdr3_aa: CASSFGREETQYF

j_call: TRBJ2-5
v_call: TRBV6-2/TRBV6-3
clone_size: -
d_call: TRBD1
cdr3_nt: TGTGCCAGCAGTTACGCCTCTGACAGGGGCAAAAAAGAGACCCAGTACTTC
cdr3_aa: CASSYASDRGKKETQYF

j_call: TRBJ1-1
v_call: TRBV3-1/TRBV3-2
clone_size: -
d_call: -
cdr3_nt: TGTGCCAGCAGCCCCTCCGCAGCGAACACTGAAGCTTTCTTT
cdr3_aa: CASSPSAANTEAFF

j_call: TRBJ1-3
v_call: TRBV7-9
clone_size: -
d_call: -
cdr3_nt: TGTGCCAGCAGCCGTATGGGAAACACCATATATTTT
cdr3_aa: CASSRMGNTIYF

j_call: TRBJ1-1
v_call: TRBV18
clone_size: -
d_call: TRBD1
cdr3_nt: TGTGCCAGCTCACTCTATTCCGGGACAGGGAGTACCGGGAACACTGAAGCTTTCTTT
cdr3_aa: CASSLYSGTGSTGNTEAFF

j_call: TRBJ1-5
v_call: TRBV7-2
clone_size: -
d_call: -
cdr3_nt: TGTGCCAGCAGCTCCCCGGGGAATCAGCCCCAGCATTTT
cdr3_aa: CASSSPGNQPQHF

j_call: TRBJ1-4
v_call: TRBV28
clone_size: -
d_call: -
cdr3_nt: TGTGCCAGCAGCCAGCAGCCGGACGAAAAACTGTTTTTT
cdr3_aa: CASSQQPDEKLFF

j_call: TRBJ1-1
v_call: TRBV3-1/TRBV3-2
clone_size: -
d_call: -
cdr3_nt: TGTGCCAGCAGGAAGGCGAACACTGAAGCTTTCTTT
cdr3_aa: CASRKANTEAFF

j_call: TRBJ2-6
v_call: TRBV9
clone_size: -
d_call: -
cdr3_nt: TGTGCCAGCACCGGGGCCAACGTCCTGACTTTC
cdr3_aa: CASTGANVLTF

j_call: TRBJ2-5
v_call: TRBV11-3
clone_size: -
d_call: -
cdr3_nt: TGTGCCAGCAGCCCGCACTCACGGACACCTAAAGAGACCCAGTACTTC
cdr3_aa: CASSPHSRTPKETQYF

j_call: TRBJ1-2
v_call: TRBV11-2
clone_size: -
d_call: -
cdr3_nt: TGTGCCAGCAGCTTAGATTTCGTTCGGGCAGGCGGAGACTATGGCTACACCTTC
cdr3_aa: CASSLDFVRAGGDYGYTF

j_call: TRBJ2-7
v_call: TRBV11-1
clone_size: -
d_call: -
cdr3_nt: TGTGCCAGCAGCTTCAGTCCGGGGTCAGAGTACGAGCAGTACTTC
cdr3_aa: CASSFSPGSEYEQYF

j_call: TRBJ2-1
v_call: TRBV29-1
clone_size: few
d_call: -
cdr3_nt: TGCAGCGTTCCACTGGGGGAGGTGTACAATGAGCAGTTCTTC
cdr3_aa: CSVPLGEVYNEQFF

j_call: TRBJ1-2
v_call: TRBV28
clone_size: -
d_call: TRBD1
cdr3_nt: TGTGCCAGCAGTTTACCGGACAGGGAGTGGGATGGCTACACCTTC
cdr3_aa: CASSLPDREWDGYTF

j_call: TRBJ2-5
v_call: TRBV28
clone_size: -
d_call: TRBD1
cdr3_nt: TGTGCCAGCAGACCCCGGGACAGGGGGCGTAGAGAGACCCAGTACTTC
cdr3_aa: CASRPRDRGRRETQYF

j_call: TRBJ2-1
v_call: TRBV5-1
clone_size: -
d_call: -
cdr3_nt: TGCGCCAGCAGTTTAGGGTACCTCTACAATGAGCAGTTCTTC
cdr3_aa: CASSLGYLYNEQFF

j_call: TRBJ1-2
v_call: TRBV5-4
clone_size: -
d_call: -
cdr3_nt: TGTGCCAGCAGCCCGCCCAGGGGAGGAAACAATGGCTACACCTTC
cdr3_aa: CASSPPRGGNNGYTF

j_call: TRBJ1-5
v_call: TRBV28
clone_size: -
d_call: -
cdr3_nt: TGTGCCAGCAGTCAGGGTGGGAATAGCAATCAGCCCCAGCATTTT
cdr3_aa: CASSQGGNSNQPQHF

j_call: TRBJ2-3
v_call: TRBV14
clone_size: -
d_call: -
cdr3_nt: TGTGCCAGCAGCCAAGGGGGGAGGACAGATACGCAGTATTTT
cdr3_aa: CASSQGGRTDTQYF

j_call: TRBJ1-6
v_call: TRBV5-6
clone_size: -
d_call: -
cdr3_nt: TGTGCCAGCAGCTTGGGAGCCAGGGGCAGACTCAATTCACCCCTCCACTTT
cdr3_aa: CASSLGARGRLNSPLHF

j_call: TRBJ1-5
v_call: TRBV6-1
clone_size: -
d_call: -
cdr3_nt: TGTGCCAGCAGTGAGCCCGCGACATCTCAGCCCCAGCATTTT
cdr3_aa: CASSEPATSQPQHF

j_call: TRBJ2-1
v_call: TRBV5-1
clone_size: -
d_call: -
cdr3_nt: TGCGCCAGCAGCTCGGCCCTTCGTGGTGACAATGAGCAGTTCTTC
cdr3_aa: CASSSALRGDNEQFF

j_call: TRBJ1-6
v_call: TRBV7-2
clone_size: -
d_call: -
cdr3_nt: TGTGCCAGCAGCTCGGGGAATAATTCACCCCTCCACTTT
cdr3_aa: CASSSGNNSPLHF

j_call: TRBJ2-7
v_call: TRBV5-5
clone_size: -
d_call: TRBD1
cdr3_nt: TGTGCCAGCAGCTTAACGACCGGGACAGGGGCGCGAAAGCAGTACTTC
cdr3_aa: CASSLTTGTGARKQYF

j_call: TRBJ1-2
v_call: TRBV7-9
clone_size: -
d_call: -
cdr3_nt: TGTGCCAGCAGCTTATTCGGTGCAGGACCAAACTATGGCTACACCTTC
cdr3_aa: CASSLFGAGPNYGYTF

j_call: TRBJ1-2
v_call: TRBV2
clone_size: -
d_call: -
cdr3_nt: TGTGCCAGCAGTGAAAAGGGGGTAGGGGGCTACACCTTC
cdr3_aa: CASSEKGVGGYTF

j_call: TRBJ2-1
v_call: TRBV18
clone_size: -
d_call: TRBD2
cdr3_nt: TGTGCCAGCTCACCAGAGCGGGGGGGCTCCTACAATGAGCAGTTCTTC
cdr3_aa: CASSPERGGSYNEQFF

j_call: TRBJ1-5
v_call: TRBV29-1
clone_size: -
d_call: -
cdr3_nt: TGCAGCGTCCTCGAAGACAGTAGCAATCAGCCCCAGCATTTT
cdr3_aa: CSVLEDSSNQPQHF